A selection of T cell receptor beta chains follows, all from one sample in a study of cytomegalovirus exposure and HLA in healthy donors. This table comes from immunoSEQ multiplex PCR, and its TCRdb copy is limited to in-frame clones, with some not included. The sample gives over 65,000 clones, around 80% of which show up once; around 9.7% is in the top ten. The sequencing input was PBMCs. The receptors here all came from a man aged 35 to 55 in good health and CMV-seronegative. The CDR3 runs from the conserved cysteine through the conserved F or W. The D gene is left open where the match is weak. Size values are once, few and many counts, or a class for expanded clones, and some rows have none.

v_call: TRBV7-3; d_call: NA; j_call: TRBJ2-5; clone_size: NA; cdr3_nt: TGTGCCAGCAGCTTAGGGGGCGGGGAGACCCAGTACTTC; cdr3_aa: CASSLGGGETQYF
v_call: TRBV29-1; d_call: TRBD1; j_call: TRBJ2-7; clone_size: NA; cdr3_nt: TGCAGCGTTGAAGACCCGGACAGGACCTACGAGCAGTACTTC; cdr3_aa: CSVEDPDRTYEQYF
v_call: TRBV10-1; d_call: NA; j_call: TRBJ1-1; clone_size: NA; cdr3_nt: TGCGCCAGCAGTGGTACAGGTTTGAACACTGAAGCTTTCTTT; cdr3_aa: CASSGTGLNTEAFF
v_call: TRBV9; d_call: TRBD1; j_call: TRBJ1-6; clone_size: few; cdr3_nt: TGTGCCAGCAGACAGGGGAATAATTCACCCCTCCACTTT; cdr3_aa: CASRQGNNSPLHF
v_call: TRBV5-1; d_call: NA; j_call: TRBJ1-4; clone_size: NA; cdr3_nt: TGCGCCAGCAGCTTGAATGAGGGCGGAAAACTGTTTTTT; cdr3_aa: CASSLNEGGKLFF
v_call: TRBV7-2; d_call: NA; j_call: TRBJ2-7; clone_size: once; cdr3_nt: TGTGCCAGCAGCTTAGGTCTCCTCTACGAGCAGTACTTC; cdr3_aa: CASSLGLLYEQYF
v_call: TRBV18; d_call: TRBD2; j_call: TRBJ2-3; clone_size: NA; cdr3_nt: TGTGCCAGCTCACCGGTAGCGGGAAGCACAGATACGCAGTATTTT; cdr3_aa: CASSPVAGSTDTQYF
v_call: TRBV7-9; d_call: NA; j_call: TRBJ2-3; clone_size: NA; cdr3_nt: TGTGCCAGCAGCTTATCCGCAGGGGCCGTCACAGATACGCAGTATTTT; cdr3_aa: CASSLSAGAVTDTQYF
v_call: TRBV2; d_call: NA; j_call: TRBJ2-3; clone_size: NA; cdr3_nt: TGTGCCAGCACCGTGACAGATACGCAGTATTTT; cdr3_aa: CASTVTDTQYF
v_call: TRBV5-1; d_call: TRBD2; j_call: TRBJ2-3; clone_size: NA; cdr3_nt: TGCGCCAGCAGCTCCGGACTAGCGGGGTCGGCAGATACGCAGTATTTT; cdr3_aa: CASSSGLAGSADTQYF
v_call: TRBV5-1; d_call: TRBD2; j_call: TRBJ2-2; clone_size: NA; cdr3_nt: TGCGCCAGCAGTACCGGGACTAGTGGGTCCGGGGAGCTGTTTTTT; cdr3_aa: CASSTGTSGSGELFF
v_call: TRBV4-1; d_call: NA; j_call: TRBJ2-3; clone_size: few; cdr3_nt: TGCGCCAGCAGCCAAGTAAGTGGGACTCGCACAGATACGCAGTATTTT; cdr3_aa: CASSQVSGTRTDTQYF
v_call: TRBV6-4; d_call: TRBD2; j_call: TRBJ2-1; clone_size: once; cdr3_nt: TGTGCCAGCAGTCAGACTAGCGGGAGTGGCAATGAGCAGTTCTTC; cdr3_aa: CASSQTSGSGNEQFF
v_call: TRBV7-9; d_call: TRBD1; j_call: TRBJ2-7; clone_size: NA; cdr3_nt: TGTTCCAGCAGCTTAGGACAGGGGGTGGGGGAGCAGTACTTC; cdr3_aa: CSSSLGQGVGEQYF
v_call: TRBV6-5; d_call: NA; j_call: TRBJ2-3; clone_size: NA; cdr3_nt: TGTGCCACCAGAGACAGCGCCACAGATACGCAGTATTTT; cdr3_aa: CATRDSATDTQYF
v_call: TRBV18; d_call: TRBD1; j_call: TRBJ1-2; clone_size: NA; cdr3_nt: TGTGCCAGCTCACCTAATTCGGGACAGGCGAAGGGTAACTATGGCTACACCTTC; cdr3_aa: CASSPNSGQAKGNYGYTF
v_call: TRBV5-6; d_call: NA; j_call: TRBJ1-1; clone_size: few; cdr3_nt: TGTGCCAGCAGCCCGTACTTGAACACTGAAGCTTTCTTT; cdr3_aa: CASSPYLNTEAFF
v_call: TRBV2; d_call: NA; j_call: TRBJ2-5; clone_size: once; cdr3_nt: TGTGCCAGCACGACCCCTGGTAGACAGCAAGAGACCCAGTACTTC; cdr3_aa: CASTTPGRQQETQYF
v_call: TRBV5-8; d_call: TRBD2; j_call: TRBJ2-2; clone_size: NA; cdr3_nt: TGTGCCAGCAGCTTGAAGCGGGAGGATCCCGGGGAGCTGTTTTTT; cdr3_aa: CASSLKREDPGELFF
v_call: TRBV5-1; d_call: NA; j_call: TRBJ2-2; clone_size: NA; cdr3_nt: TGCGCCAGCAGGTGGGCAGGAAACACCGGGGAGCTGTTTTTT; cdr3_aa: CASRWAGNTGELFF
v_call: TRBV9; d_call: NA; j_call: TRBJ2-3; clone_size: NA; cdr3_nt: TGTGCCAGCAGCGTAAGTCGGGGGGATACGCAGTATTTT; cdr3_aa: CASSVSRGDTQYF
v_call: TRBV5-4; d_call: NA; j_call: TRBJ2-7; clone_size: NA; cdr3_nt: TGTGCCAGCAGCTGGGCCCCTCTTGCCTACGAGCAGTACTTC; cdr3_aa: CASSWAPLAYEQYF
v_call: TRBV7-9; d_call: NA; j_call: TRBJ1-5; clone_size: few; cdr3_nt: TGTGCCAGCAGCTCGCAGGGAGGGAGCAATCAGCCCCAGCATTTT; cdr3_aa: CASSSQGGSNQPQHF
v_call: TRBV2; d_call: NA; j_call: TRBJ1-1; clone_size: few; cdr3_nt: TGTGCCAGCAGTGAAGCTATGAACACTGAAGCTTTCTTT; cdr3_aa: CASSEAMNTEAFF
v_call: TRBV7-9; d_call: TRBD1; j_call: TRBJ2-7; clone_size: NA; cdr3_nt: TGTGCCACCCGACAGGGGGCCTACGAGCAGTACTTC; cdr3_aa: CATRQGAYEQYF
v_call: TRBV4-1; d_call: TRBD1; j_call: TRBJ2-7; clone_size: NA; cdr3_nt: TGCGCCAGCAGCCAAGAATCGGGACAGCGAACCTACGAGCAGTACTTC; cdr3_aa: CASSQESGQRTYEQYF
v_call: TRBV5-4; d_call: TRBD1; j_call: TRBJ2-7; clone_size: NA; cdr3_nt: TGTGCCAGCAAACGGGACAGGGGGGAATACGAGCAGTACTTC; cdr3_aa: CASKRDRGEYEQYF
v_call: TRBV29-1; d_call: TRBD1; j_call: TRBJ1-1; clone_size: NA; cdr3_nt: TGCAGCGTGGGACAGGGAGGTACTGAAGCTTTCTTT; cdr3_aa: CSVGQGGTEAFF
v_call: TRBV5-1; d_call: NA; j_call: TRBJ2-5; clone_size: NA; cdr3_nt: TGCGCCAGCAGCCTCAGGCAATCCCAAGAGACCCAGTACTTC; cdr3_aa: CASSLRQSQETQYF
v_call: TRBV11-3; d_call: NA; j_call: TRBJ2-5; clone_size: once; cdr3_nt: TGTGCCAGCAGCCAGGGTGCGGAGACCCAGTACTTC; cdr3_aa: CASSQGAETQYF
v_call: TRBV18; d_call: NA; j_call: TRBJ1-2; clone_size: NA; cdr3_nt: TGTGCCAGCTCACCTGGCACAAACTATGGCTACACCTTC; cdr3_aa: CASSPGTNYGYTF
v_call: TRBV9; d_call: NA; j_call: TRBJ2-3; clone_size: NA; cdr3_nt: TGTGCCAGCAGCCCAATCTCAGGGATTGGTTCGCAGTATTTT; cdr3_aa: CASSPISGIGSQYF
v_call: TRBV2; d_call: NA; j_call: TRBJ1-1; clone_size: NA; cdr3_nt: TGTGCCAGCAGTGAGGAGGCGAAGGCCGAAGCTTTCTTT; cdr3_aa: CASSEEAKAEAFF
v_call: TRBV19; d_call: NA; j_call: TRBJ2-5; clone_size: NA; cdr3_nt: TGTGCCAGTAGTCTAAACCCGGACTTAGTGGAGACCCAGTACTTC; cdr3_aa: CASSLNPDLVETQYF
v_call: TRBV28; d_call: TRBD1; j_call: TRBJ1-4; clone_size: NA; cdr3_nt: TGTGCCAGCAGTCCGCCACGGACAGGGCTAGCGGCAAAACTGTTTTTT; cdr3_aa: CASSPPRTGLAAKLFF
v_call: TRBV5-4; d_call: NA; j_call: TRBJ2-1; clone_size: NA; cdr3_nt: TGTGCCAGCAGTTTTTGGACCTTGAAGGGGAACAATGAGCAGTTCTTC; cdr3_aa: CASSFWTLKGNNEQFF
v_call: TRBV19; d_call: NA; j_call: TRBJ1-2; clone_size: NA; cdr3_nt: TGTGCCAGTACCCCAGGAGGCTATGGCTACACCTTC; cdr3_aa: CASTPGGYGYTF
v_call: TRBV11-2; d_call: TRBD1; j_call: TRBJ1-2; clone_size: few; cdr3_nt: TGTGCCAGCAGCTCCATAGCCGACAGGGGCGGTGGCTACACCTTC; cdr3_aa: CASSSIADRGGGYTF
v_call: TRBV5-1; d_call: TRBD2; j_call: TRBJ2-1; clone_size: NA; cdr3_nt: TGCGCCAGCAGCTTGGCCGGGGGACTAGCGGGAGATGAGCAGTTCTTC; cdr3_aa: CASSLAGGLAGDEQFF
v_call: TRBV5-1; d_call: NA; j_call: TRBJ1-4; clone_size: NA; cdr3_nt: TGCGCCAGCAGCGGGGGGGATTCTTGGGAAAAACTGTTTTTT; cdr3_aa: CASSGGDSWEKLFF
v_call: TRBV2; d_call: NA; j_call: TRBJ1-5; clone_size: once; cdr3_nt: TGTGCCAGCAGTTACAGGGAAGAACAGCCCCAGCATTTT; cdr3_aa: CASSYREEQPQHF
v_call: TRBV28; d_call: NA; j_call: TRBJ2-2; clone_size: NA; cdr3_nt: TGTGCCGGACAATCAACCGGGAGCTCGAACACCGGGGAGCTGTTTTTT; cdr3_aa: CAGQSTGSSNTGELFF
v_call: TRBV7-9; d_call: TRBD2; j_call: TRBJ2-1; clone_size: NA; cdr3_nt: TGTGCCAGCAGCGCCGGACTAGCGGGAGGTGATAATGAGCAGTTCTTC; cdr3_aa: CASSAGLAGGDNEQFF
v_call: TRBV7-9; d_call: TRBD1; j_call: TRBJ2-7; clone_size: once; cdr3_nt: TGTTCCAGCAGCTTACTGGGATACAGGGGCCGGTTTTACGAGCAGTACTTC; cdr3_aa: CSSSLLGYRGRFYEQYF
v_call: TRBV10-1; d_call: NA; j_call: TRBJ2-2; clone_size: NA; cdr3_nt: TGCGCCAGCGCCCCGGCAGGCACAAGAACAAACACCGGGGAGCTGTTTTTT; cdr3_aa: CASAPAGTRTNTGELFF
v_call: TRBV6-5; d_call: NA; j_call: TRBJ1-1; clone_size: NA; cdr3_nt: TGTGCCAGCAACCCCCCCAGGAACACTGAAGCTTTCTTT; cdr3_aa: CASNPPRNTEAFF
v_call: TRBV18; d_call: NA; j_call: TRBJ2-7; clone_size: NA; cdr3_nt: TGTGCCAGCACCCAAGCAGGGTCGGGCTCCGAGCAGTACTTC; cdr3_aa: CASTQAGSGSEQYF
v_call: TRBV10-3; d_call: NA; j_call: TRBJ1-3; clone_size: NA; cdr3_nt: TGTGCCATCAGTGAGTCGGGCGGACTCTCTGGAAACACCATATATTTT; cdr3_aa: CAISESGGLSGNTIYF
v_call: TRBV9; d_call: NA; j_call: TRBJ2-1; clone_size: NA; cdr3_nt: TGTGCCAGCAGCGTAGGCGGACTGGCTAGCGCTAATGAGCAGTTCTTC; cdr3_aa: CASSVGGLASANEQFF
v_call: TRBV6-1; d_call: NA; j_call: TRBJ2-5; clone_size: NA; cdr3_nt: TGTGCCAGCGGGGGACTTCGATTGGAGACCCAGTACTTC; cdr3_aa: CASGGLRLETQYF
v_call: TRBV29-1; d_call: NA; j_call: TRBJ2-7; clone_size: NA; cdr3_nt: TGCAGCGTTGAACCCGACAGCTCCTACGAGCAGTACTTC; cdr3_aa: CSVEPDSSYEQYF
v_call: TRBV6-5; d_call: TRBD1; j_call: TRBJ1-5; clone_size: NA; cdr3_nt: TGTGCCAGCAGCGCCACAGGGGGCGGGCAGCCCCAGCATTTT; cdr3_aa: CASSATGGGQPQHF
v_call: TRBV4-1; d_call: NA; j_call: TRBJ2-4; clone_size: NA; cdr3_nt: TGCGCCAGCAGCCATCCTCTAGCCAAAAACATTCAGTACTTC; cdr3_aa: CASSHPLAKNIQYF